The 32 T cell receptor beta chains reported below all come from one sample, sequenced in a study of cytomegalovirus exposure and HLA in healthy donors. TCRdb's table, derived via immunoSEQ multiplex PCR, lists solely in-frame clones and lacks some. The repertoire includes 90,000 to 130,000 clones, approximately 88% of them detected once, and roughly 1.4% sits in the top ten. The sample consisted of PBMCs. The receptors were gathered from a woman aged 25 to 39 in good health and CMV-seropositive.

The rearrangement joins TRBV5-6 to TRBJ1-3; D possibly corresponds to TRBD1 (5 bases). With 3 bases removed from V and 3 bases from J, the gap between germline ends came to 10 bases. The CDR3 runs to 14 residues. Per germline, CDR1 SGHDT and CDR2 YYEEEE. The CDR3 DNA is TGTGCCAGCAGCTCGGAGACAGTTGGAAACACCATATATTTT. Translating it yields CASSSETVGNTIYF.

The chain has TRBV5-6 and TRBJ2-1; 7 positions agree with TRBD1. CDR1 is SGHDT and CDR2 is YYEEEE in the germline V gene. The CDR3 consists of 14 residues. V was clipped by 4 bases and J by 5 bases; unmatched bases: 6. The CDR3 DNA sequence: TGTGCCAGCAGCCCAGGGGGTTGGAACAATGAGCAGTTCTTC. Its protein product is CASSPGGWNNEQFF.

This clone has a handful of counts. The chain joins TRBV4-2 to TRBJ2-1, with 10 nucleotides matching TRBD2. CDR3 size: 18 residues. Trimming removed 0 bases from V and 4 bases from J; junction bases left unmatched: 9. Germline V gives CDR1 LGHNA, CDR2 YNFKEQ. The CDR3 DNA is TGTGCCAGCAGCCAAGATTGGTTAGCGGGGGGTCTGTACAATGAGCAGTTCTTC. Amino acid sequence: CASSQDWLAGGLYNEQFF.

The chain carries TRBV18 and TRBJ2-3; 8 bases map to TRBD2. The CDR3 consists of 16 residues. CDR1 and CDR2 from the germline V gene are KGHSH and LQKENI. The V gene end was trimmed by 2 bases and the J gene end by 3 bases; junction bases not matched to a gene: 7. CDR3 coding DNA: TGTGCCAGCTCACCATCAAGCGGGGGTGGAACAGATACGCAGTATTTT. Translating it yields CASSPSSGGGTDTQYF.

The chain joins TRBV5-1 to TRBJ2-7; TRBD1 agrees at 8 bases. J lost 4 bases, V lost 3 bases, and 9 bases had no gene match. The germline CDR1 and CDR2 sequences are SGHRS and YFSETQ. The CDR3 runs 15 residues. The CDR3 loop reads CASSYQPGQAYEQYF. The CDR3 bases are TGCGCCAGCAGCTATCAACCGGGACAGGCTTACGAGCAGTACTTC.

This clone was detected only a few times. The genes are TRBV7-9 and TRBJ1-3; TRBD1 might be the D (6 bases). The CDR3 is 14 residues long. V shed 6 bases and J shed 4 bases, with 13 bases lying between them. The germline V gene encodes CDR1 SEHNR and CDR2 FQNEAQ (reference sequence). This chain's CDR3 is CASSYGQQGNTIYF. The CDR3 DNA reads TGTGCCAGCAGTTATGGACAGCAGGGAAACACCATATATTTT.

The chain joins TRBV11-2 to TRBJ1-1, with D uncertain. Trimming cost V 3 bases and J 3 bases, with 5 bases left between them. The CDR3 runs 12 residues. CDR1 SGHAT and CDR2 FQNNGV come from the germline V gene. CDR3 residues: CASSFGDTEAFF. CDR3 nucleotide sequence: TGTGCCAGCAGCTTCGGGGACACTGAAGCTTTCTTT.

The rearrangement uses TRBV5-1 and TRBJ1-3, with TRBD1 identical over 8 bases. Germline values: CDR1 SGHRS, CDR2 YFSETQ. V was clipped by 0 bases and J by 8 bases; unmatched bases: 4. The CDR3 is made up of 14 amino acids. The CDR3 DNA reads as TGCGCCAGCAGCTTGGAAGGACAGGGCGACACCATATATTTT. Amino acid sequence: CASSLEGQGDTIYF.

This chain joins TRBV5-1 and TRBJ1-2, with D maybe TRBD1 (6 bases). Germline loops: CDR1 SGHRS, CDR2 YFSETQ. Trimming shortened V by 5 bases and J by 2 bases, and 10 bases separated the two germline ends. This CDR3 is built from 13 residues. CDR3 in DNA: TGCGCCAGCAGGGACAGCGAGAACTATGGCTACACCTTC. Protein: CASRDSENYGYTF.

V usage is TRBV4-1 and J usage is TRBJ2-3; TRBD1 aligns across 7 bases. Germline values: CDR1 MGHRA, CDR2 YSYEKL. CDR3 length: 15 residues. V gave up 2 bases and J gave up 4 bases; unmatched junction bases: 6. The CDR3 sequence: CASSQLDRDADTQYF. The CDR3 bases are TGCGCCAGCAGCCAACTTGACAGGGACGCAGATACGCAGTATTTT.

For this clone: The junction and the germline gene differ at one end; a read error may be behind it. The rearrangement uses TRBV5-1 and TRBJ2-1; TRBD2 matches 7 bases. The V gene's germline CDR1 is SGHRS and CDR2 YFSETQ. The CDR3 is made up of 14 amino acids. CDR3: CASSLERGSLQRVF. The CDR3 coding sequence is TGCGCCAGCAGCTTGGAACGCGGGAGCCTCCAGAGGGTCTTC.

The V gene is TRBV7-9, the J gene TRBJ1-4; D may be TRBD1 (5 bases). In germline, CDR1 is SEHNR, CDR2 FQNEAQ (reference sequence). The CDR3 is made up of 13 amino acids. V lost 8 bases, J lost 5 bases, and 12 bases lay in between. CDR3 loop: CASGSGKNEKLFF. The CDR3 coding sequence is TGTGCCAGCGGCTCAGGGAAAAATGAAAAACTGTTTTTT.

The rearrangement links TRBV29-1 to TRBJ2-5; perhaps TRBD1 as D (6 bases). This CDR3 has 16 amino acids. Germline V gene sequence: CDR1 SQVTM, CDR2 ANQGSEA. Trimming stripped 7 bases from V and 0 bases from J, with 21 bases between. CDR3 amino acids: CSALGLTGKYQETQYF. The CDR3 DNA reads TGCAGCGCCCTGGGCCTGACAGGAAAGTACCAAGAGACCCAGTACTTC. Using reference TRBV29-1 and TRBJ2-5 for the parts outside the CDR3, the full variable domain is SAVISQKPSRDICQRGTSLTIQCQVDSQVTMMFWYRQQPGQSLTLIATANQGSEATYESGFVIDKFPISRPNLTFSTLTVSNMSPEDSSIYLCSALGLTGKYQETQYFGPGTRLLVL.

This rearrangement joins TRBV6-5 to TRBJ2-2, with D hard to call. CDR3 size: 15 residues. V lost 6 bases and J 4 bases, leaving 15 bases between the germline ends. From germline, CDR1 is MNHEY and CDR2 SVGAGI. The CDR3 is CASRPIQRSTGELFF. CDR3 sequence (DNA): TGTGCCAGCAGACCTATTCAGCGATCCACCGGGGAGCTGTTTTTT.

J is TRBJ1-2 and V is TRBV29-1, with a weak D call TRBD1 (6 bases). Looked up from germline, CDR1 is SQVTM and CDR2 is ANQGSEA. V lost 3 bases to trimming and J lost 8 bases, with 10 bases between them. The CDR3 is made up of 11 amino acids. This CDR3 is CSVDGGGGYTF. The CDR3 bases are TGCAGCGTTGACGGGGGGGGCGGCTACACCTTC.

The CDR3 DNA follows: TGTGCCAGCAGCCAAGGACAGCTGAACACTGAAGCTTTCTTT. It is translated as CASSQGQLNTEAFF. The J gene is TRBJ1-1, the V gene TRBV5-4; tentative D call: TRBD1 (6 bases). This CDR3 region has 14 residues. Trimming stripped 4 bases from V and 0 bases from J, with 10 bases between. Germline CDR1 SGHNT, CDR2 YYREEE (reference sequence).

CDR3 nucleotide sequence: TGTGCCAGCAGCTTGGGACTAGCGGGAGAAAGGGAGCAGTACTTC. This translates into CASSLGLAGEREQYF. The chain combines TRBV5-6 with TRBJ2-7, with 12 bases matching TRBD2. Germline V gene data show CDR1 as SGHDT and CDR2 as YYEEEE. V gave up 0 bases and J gave up 7 bases; unmatched junction bases: 5. There are 15 residues in the CDR3.

V and J are TRBV27 and TRBJ1-6; tentatively, D is TRBD1 (5 bases). The CDR3 is 17 amino acids. Germline V gene sequence: CDR1 MNHEY, CDR2 SMNVEV (reference sequence). Trimming cost V 4 bases and J 7 bases, with 20 bases left between them. The CDR3 loop is CASSSPLTGGRNSPLHF. Written as DNA, the CDR3 is TGTGCCAGCAGTTCCCCCCTCACAGGCGGGAGAAATTCACCCCTCCACTTT.

The chain couples TRBV15 to TRBJ1-5; 10 positions match TRBD1. The CDR3 covers 16 residues. V shed 4 bases and J 7 bases; nucleotides not matched to a gene: 10. Germline V gene sequence: CDR1 LNHNV, CDR2 YYDKDF (reference sequence). The CDR3 reads CATSIGGTGDEQPQHF. In nucleotides, the CDR3 is TGTGCCACCAGCATTGGCGGGACAGGGGACGAACAGCCCCAGCATTTT.

This clone was recorded once. The rearrangement uses TRBV5-1 and TRBJ2-1; TRBD2 matches 9 bases. Germline values: CDR1 SGHRS, CDR2 YFSETQ. With 2 bases clipped from V and 3 bases from J, the junction kept 3 bases outside the gene matches. There are 15 residues in the CDR3. Written as DNA, the CDR3 is TGCGCCAGCAGCTTTTTGACTAGCGGCTACAATGAGCAGTTCTTC. Translating gives CASSFLTSGYNEQFF.

The V gene is TRBV2, the J gene TRBJ1-3, with 7 bases matching TRBD1. V lost 5 bases and J lost 4; bases outside the gene matches: 8. Germline V gives CDR1 SNHLY, CDR2 FYNNEI. This CDR3 has 15 residues. This chain's CDR3 is CASSHRGTAGNTIYF. DNA for the CDR3: TGTGCCAGCAGTCATCGTGGGACAGCAGGAAACACCATATATTTT.

This clone appeared a single time. The rearrangement uses TRBV5-1 and TRBJ2-3; tentatively, D is TRBD2 (5 bases). The germline CDR1 and CDR2 sequences are SGHRS and YFSETQ. V gave up 4 bases and J gave up 0 bases, with 18 bases separating them. The CDR3 length is 17 residues. The CDR3 sequence: CASSPKSLAHSTDTQYF. The DNA of the CDR3 is TGCGCCAGCAGCCCAAAGAGTCTAGCACACAGCACAGATACGCAGTATTTT. Full variable domain (rest looked up from reference TRBV5-1 and TRBJ2-3): KAGVTQTPRYLIKTRGQQVTLSCSPISGHRSVSWYQQTPGQGLQFLFEYFSETQRNKGNFPGRFSGRQFSNSRSEMNVSTLELGDSALYLCASSPKSLAHSTDTQYFGPGTRLTVL.

The chain links TRBV2 to TRBJ1-2; D is unresolved. V was cut by 3 bases and J by 0 bases, with 14 bases left in between. Germline lookup yields CDR1 SNHLY and CDR2 FYNNEI. CDR3 size: 16 residues. Written as DNA, the CDR3 is TGTGCCAGCAGTGATTTAAGCCAGGCAACTAACTATGGCTACACCTTC. It translates to CASSDLSQATNYGYTF.

CDR3 nucleotide sequence: TGTGCCAGCAGCGAAGGACAGAACACTGAAGCTTTCTTT. This codes for CASSEGQNTEAFF. The V call is TRBV14, the J call TRBJ1-1; possible D gene TRBD1, 5 bases. Trimming left V 5 bases short and J 1 base short, with 8 bases between. The CDR3 length is 13 residues. The germline V gene has CDR1 SGHDN and CDR2 FVKESK.

The chain is built from TRBV28 and TRBJ2-7, with 8 bases aligning to TRBD1. J gave up 2 bases and V 3 bases, and 6 bases lay outside the gene matches. The CDR3 is 15 residues long. The germline gives CDR1 MDHEN, CDR2 SYDVKM. The CDR3 nucleotides read TGTGCCAGCAGTTTGGCGGCAGGGGGCCCCTACGAGCAGTACTTC. Its translation: CASSLAAGGPYEQYF.

This clone was detected only once. The chain joins TRBV6-1 to TRBJ2-2, with a weak D call TRBD2 (5 bases). With 5 bases removed from V and 5 bases from J, the gap between germline ends came to 15 bases. Germline V lookup: CDR1 MNHNS, CDR2 SASEGT. CDR3 length: 15 amino acids. CDR3: CASSPQGSRTGELFF. CDR3 nucleotides: TGTGCCAGCAGTCCTCAAGGGAGTCGGACCGGGGAGCTGTTTTTT.

The V and J genes are TRBV28 and TRBJ2-1; maybe TRBD1 (5 bases). CDR3 length equals 11 residues. Germline-derived CDR1 and CDR2 are MDHEN and SYDVKM. V was shortened by 7 bases and J by 6 bases, with 7 bases between the two germline ends. The CDR3 sequence is CASNQGNEQFF. DNA of the CDR3: TGTGCCAGCAACCAGGGCAATGAGCAGTTCTTC.

This clone was seen a single time. The chain employs TRBV5-1 and TRBJ2-6; 10 bases agree with TRBD1. Per the germline V gene, CDR1 is SGHRS and CDR2 is YFSETQ. V lost 5 bases and J lost 0; bases outside the gene matches: 17. The CDR3 spans 21 residues. The DNA for the CDR3 is TGCGCCAGCAGTCACGTTAAGGGACAGGGGCTTATCGGCTCTGGGGCCAACGTCCTGACTTTC. It specifies CASSHVKGQGLIGSGANVLTF.

This chain's CDR3 is CASSLDGTVYGYTF. The CDR3 DNA follows: TGTGCCAGCAGCTTAGACGGTACGGTCTATGGCTACACCTTC. The rearrangement uses TRBV7-2 and TRBJ1-2; D is unclear. The CDR3 extends over 14 amino acids. In germline, CDR1 is SGHTA, CDR2 FQGNSA. Trimming took off 1 base at V and 4 bases at J, with 10 bases between the two ends.

The chain carries TRBV19 and TRBJ2-5; 8 bases agree with TRBD2. The germline V gene has CDR1 LNHDA and CDR2 SQIVND (reference sequence). This CDR3 is built from 15 residues. After removal of 4 bases from V and 0 bases from J, the junction contained 4 bases not matched to a gene. In DNA form, the CDR3 reads TGTGCCAGTAGTAGAGGTAGCGGGAACCAAGAGACCCAGTACTTC. Amino acid sequence: CASSRGSGNQETQYF.

The chain combines TRBV18 with TRBJ1-3, with unresolved D. The CDR3 extends over 13 amino acids. The germline V gene has CDR1 KGHSH and CDR2 LQKENI. V shed 3 bases and J shed 1 base, with 4 bases lying between them. CDR3 residues: CASSPASGNTIYF. The CDR3 bases are TGTGCCAGCTCACCGGCTTCTGGAAACACCATATATTTT. The whole variable domain, remainder taken from reference TRBV18 and TRBJ1-3, is NAGVMQNPRHLVRRRGQEARLRCSPMKGHSHVYWYRQLPEEGLKFMVYLQKENIIDESGMPKERFSAEFPKEGPSILRIQQVVRGDSAAYFCASSPASGNTIYFGEGSWLTVV.

Here the CDR3 reads CASSLVFDRGQETQYF. The CDR3 nucleotides read TGTGCCAGCAGCTTAGTATTTGACAGGGGACAAGAGACCCAGTACTTC. The rearrangement links TRBV7-9 to TRBJ2-5; 8 bases are a match to TRBD1. The CDR3 is made up of 16 amino acids. The germline V gene encodes CDR1 SEHNR and CDR2 FQNEAQ (reference sequence). The trim removed 1 base at V and 2 bases at J, leaving 6 bases unmatched.